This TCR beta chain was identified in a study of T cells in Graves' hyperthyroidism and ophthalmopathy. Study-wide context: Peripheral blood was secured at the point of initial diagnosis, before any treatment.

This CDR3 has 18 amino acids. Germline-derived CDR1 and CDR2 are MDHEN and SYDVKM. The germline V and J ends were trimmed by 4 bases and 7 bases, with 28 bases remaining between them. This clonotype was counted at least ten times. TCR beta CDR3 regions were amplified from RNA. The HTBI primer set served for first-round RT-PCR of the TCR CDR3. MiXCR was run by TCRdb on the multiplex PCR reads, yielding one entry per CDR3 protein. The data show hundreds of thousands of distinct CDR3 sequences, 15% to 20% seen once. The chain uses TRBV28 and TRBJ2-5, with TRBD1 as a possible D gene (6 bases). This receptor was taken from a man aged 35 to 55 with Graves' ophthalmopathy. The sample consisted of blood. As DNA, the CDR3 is TGTGCCAGCAGTTCACTGACGACAAGGGTGGGGGCCCTGGGGACCCAGTACTTC. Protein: CASSSLTTRVGALGTQYF.